The present TCR beta chain was sequenced within a study of blood T cell repertoires in COVID-19. The overall study: Samples came from the United States, Italy and Spain, spanning acute and convalescent COVID-19.

In the authors' workflow: Estimation of nucleated cell counts was performed using reference gene primer amplification. Measured with immunoSEQ multiplex PCR; TCRdb has only the in-frame clones, and not every one. That table gives V, J and clone size, and the DNA gave D and trimming. The table records roughly 100,000 clones, about 90% of them present only once. The CDR3 totals 17 residues. Germline V gene lookup returns CDR1 MNHNY and CDR2 SVGAGI (reference sequence). Trimming took 5 bases from V and 1 from J; bases not matched to a gene: 10. This rearrangement joins TRBV6-6 to TRBJ2-3; 9 nucleotides line up with TRBD2. This TCR was sampled from a human donor in a cohort sampled during active COVID-19. Sequencing was performed on peripheral blood. Written as DNA, the CDR3 is TGTGCCAGCAGTCCCTCTTGGGCGGGGGGGCGCACAGATACGCAGTATTTT. It yields the protein CASSPSWAGGRTDTQYF.